These T cell receptor beta chains were read from a single sample in a study of radiotherapy plus CTLA-4 blockade in lung cancer. This table comes from immunoSEQ multiplex PCR, and its TCRdb copy is limited to in-frame clones, with some not included. Of about 66,000 clones in the sample, about four fifths are singletons; the top ten hold 3.5% to 5%. Sequenced material: peripheral blood, taken from a patient treated with radiotherapy plus ipilimumab. The receptors stem from a human donor with non-small cell lung cancer who had a partial response to radiotherapy plus ipilimumab. Each CDR3 is given with its conserved first and last residue. Each record gives: D gene, clone size, V gene, J gene, CDR3 DNA, CDR3 protein. The D gene is left open where the match is weak. The listing skips clone size in some rows; elsewhere it reads once, few, many or a size class.

>-|-|TRBV7-8|TRBJ2-6
TGTGCCAGCAGCTCGGGCGGGACTCTCGGGGCCAACGTCCTGACTTTC
CASSSGGTLGANVLTF
>-|-|TRBV7-3|TRBJ2-1
TGTGCCAGCAGCCCGACTCCGCCCCCCAATGAGCAGTTCTTC
CASSPTPPPNEQFF
>TRBD2|-|TRBV28|TRBJ2-3
TGTTCGACCGGGGAGGGCCCAGATACGCAGTATTTT
CSTGEGPDTQYF
>TRBD1|-|TRBV5-1|TRBJ1-6
TGCGCCAGCAGCTCCGGACAGGGGGAAAGATGGGCTAATTCACCCCTCCACTTT
CASSSGQGERWANSPLHF
>TRBD1|once|TRBV7-2|TRBJ2-2
TGTGCCAGCAGCAACAGACAGGGGGCTGGCGGGGAGCTGTTTTTT
CASSNRQGAGGELFF
>-|-|TRBV28|TRBJ1-3
TGTGCCAGCAGTTTATTAGCGGGACTCGGAAACACCATATATTTT
CASSLLAGLGNTIYF
>-|-|TRBV19|TRBJ2-1
TGTGCCAGTAGTATAGCGGCGGGCCTCGGGTACAATGAGCAGTTCTTC
CASSIAAGLGYNEQFF
>-|-|TRBV7-7|TRBJ1-3
TGTGCCAGCAGCGTTGACAGGAGGCACACCATATATTTT
CASSVDRRHTIYF
>-|-|TRBV14|TRBJ2-3
TGTGCCAGCAGCCTCTCCCAGAGGTCCGATACGCAGTATTTT
CASSLSQRSDTQYF
>-|-|TRBV2|TRBJ2-2
TGTGCCAGCAGTTTCATTTTGAGGGTTTCGTCCGGGGAGCTGTTTTTT
CASSFILRVSSGELFF
>-|-|TRBV7-8|TRBJ1-2
TGTGCCAGCAGCTCCTCAACATCGCACTATGGCTACACCTTC
CASSSSTSHYGYTF
>-|-|TRBV9|TRBJ2-2
TGTGCCAGCAGCTCGGACAGCGCTAACACCGGGGAGCTGTTTTTT
CASSSDSANTGELFF
>TRBD2|-|TRBV4-1|TRBJ2-1
TGCGCCAGCAGCCAAGGGGCCGGCGGGGGAAGGGTCGATGAGCAGTTCTTC
CASSQGAGGGRVDEQFF
>-|-|TRBV28|TRBJ1-4
TGTGCCAGCGGTTTATTGGCGGGGGAAAAACTGTTTTTT
CASGLLAGEKLFF
>-|-|TRBV28|TRBJ1-5
TGTGCCAGCAGTTTACAGGGCGATCAGCCCCAGCATTTT
CASSLQGDQPQHF
>TRBD1|-|TRBV9|TRBJ1-1
TGTGCCAGCAGTGCGGGGACAGGGGGCCTCACTGAAGCTTTCTTT
CASSAGTGGLTEAFF
>-|-|TRBV11-1|TRBJ1-2
TGTGCCAGCAGCTTAGGGCAGTACTATGGCTACACCTTC
CASSLGQYYGYTF
>-|-|TRBV15|TRBJ2-5
TGTGCCACCAGCAGAGATCCCCCGGAGACCCAGTACTTC
CATSRDPPETQYF